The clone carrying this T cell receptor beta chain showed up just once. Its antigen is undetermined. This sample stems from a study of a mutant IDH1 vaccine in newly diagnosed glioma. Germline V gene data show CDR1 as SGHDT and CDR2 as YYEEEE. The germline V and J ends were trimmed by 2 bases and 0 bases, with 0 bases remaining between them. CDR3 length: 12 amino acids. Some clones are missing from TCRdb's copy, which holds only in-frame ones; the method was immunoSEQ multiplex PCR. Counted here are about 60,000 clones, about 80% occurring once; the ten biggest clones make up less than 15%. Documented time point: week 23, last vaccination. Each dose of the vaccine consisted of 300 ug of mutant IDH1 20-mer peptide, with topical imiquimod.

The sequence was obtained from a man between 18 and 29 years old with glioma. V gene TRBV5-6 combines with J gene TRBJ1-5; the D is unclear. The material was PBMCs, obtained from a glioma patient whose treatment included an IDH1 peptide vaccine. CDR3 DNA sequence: TGTGCCAGCAGCTTTAGCAATCAGCCCCAGCATTTT. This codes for CASSFSNQPQHF.